The present T cell receptor beta chain was sequenced within a study of T cell repertoires in cytomegalovirus infection (dated by TCRdb to between 2018 and 2021). As for the study more broadly: The HLA type of each donor mattered for the analysis, because public TCR beta signatures pointed to carriage of CMV infection along with the matching HLA type. Results the study describes overall, beyond this receptor: The ex vivo response was dominated by HLA-C-restricted CMV-specific TCR beta clonotypes, which also provided the single most frequent clonotype in two of eight donors. In both this cohort and an independent cohort of more than 350 donors, the cumulative frequency of public TCR beta family members distinguished carriers of CMV infection plus the relevant HLA type.

This clonotype was observed many times. Which antigen it targets is not known. Qualities for individual bases were not recorded, and no much larger clone is one base off. Sequencing used an Illumina HiSeq 1500. The public sequencing data were trimmed at Q25 with fastp and processed into clonotypes with MiXCR by TCRdb, which kept only in-frame beta chains. Rows are unified per CDR3 protein, each entry keeping the most common DNA and genes. A total of roughly 600,000 distinct CDR3 sequences appear in this sample, 20% to 25% of them only once. The top ten hold 7% to 9% of the sample. The germline V gene (reference sequence) specifies MNHEY as CDR1 and SMNVEV as CDR2. Spanning cysteine to phenylalanine, the CDR3 consists of 16 amino acids. The retained sequence is limited to the CDR3, 48 bases, with the frame set at the first base. The junction shows trimming of 6 bases on V and 2 bases on J, and the gene matches do not reach 7 bases of it.

The receptor comes from a human donor in good health (CMV status not recorded). Some clones in this sample may be carry-over from other donors' samples. The material sequenced was CD8+ T cells from PBMCs. Recombination connected TRBV27 to TRBJ2-3; 11 bases in the middle match TRBD2. The CDR3 amino acid sequence is: CASSQTSGTSTDTQYF. Here is the DNA: TGTGCCAGCAGCCAGACTAGCGGGACATCCACAGATACGCAGTATTTT.